This T cell receptor beta chain comes out of a study of blood T cell repertoires in COVID-19. Study-wide context: PBMCs, B-cell-depleted T cells, or T cells provided the cDNA or gDNA that made up the material.

Measured with immunoSEQ multiplex PCR; TCRdb has only the in-frame clones, and not every one. The sample carries under 250,000 clones, approximately 85% recorded once. CDR3 length equals 16 residues. Unmatched junction bases numbered 8, after V lost 0 bases and J lost 4 bases. CDR1 and CDR2 (germline): SGHTA, FQGNSA. The study recruited people aged about 18 to 89 years across 24 US areas. The chain is built from TRBV7-2 and TRBJ2-7; 8 nucleotides line up with TRBD1. The sample consisted of PBMCs or T cells enriched from blood (not recorded which). This sequence originates from a woman in her forties or fifties with acute COVID-19. The CDR3 loop reads CASSLAVQGARYEQYF. The CDR3 DNA reads as TGTGCCAGCAGCTTAGCGGTTCAGGGGGCAAGGTACGAGCAGTACTTC.